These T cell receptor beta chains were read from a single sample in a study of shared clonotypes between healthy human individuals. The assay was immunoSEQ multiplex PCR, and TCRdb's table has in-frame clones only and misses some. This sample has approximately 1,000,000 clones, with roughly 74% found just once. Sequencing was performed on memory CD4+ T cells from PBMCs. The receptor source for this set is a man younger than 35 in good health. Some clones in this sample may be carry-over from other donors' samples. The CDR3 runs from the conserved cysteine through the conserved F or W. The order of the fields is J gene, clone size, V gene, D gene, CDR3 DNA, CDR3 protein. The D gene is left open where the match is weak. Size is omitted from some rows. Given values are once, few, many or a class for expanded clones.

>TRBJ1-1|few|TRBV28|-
TGTGCCAGCAGGGACAGATACACTGAAGCTTTCTTT
CASRDRYTEAFF
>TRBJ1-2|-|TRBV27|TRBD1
TGTGCCACCTCCCTCAGGGGGCTGGATGGCTACACCTTC
CATSLRGLDGYTF
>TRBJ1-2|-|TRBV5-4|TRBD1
TGTGCCAGCAGCACCCCGACAGGGTATGGCTACACCTTC
CASSTPTGYGYTF
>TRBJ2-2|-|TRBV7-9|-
TGTGCCGGTGGAGCGGCCCCTATCACCGGGGAGCTGTTTTTT
CAGGAAPITGELFF
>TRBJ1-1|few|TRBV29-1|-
TGCAGCACCATGAGGGGGGCTCTTGAAGCTTTCTTT
CSTMRGALEAFF
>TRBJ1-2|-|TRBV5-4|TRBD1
TGTGCCAGCAGCACCCCCGGACAGGGGAACTATGGCTACACCTTC
CASSTPGQGNYGYTF
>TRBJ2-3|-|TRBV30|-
TGTGCCTGGATGTTGGTGGATACGCAGTATTTT
CAWMLVDTQYF
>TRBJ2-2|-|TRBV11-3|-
TGTGCCAGCAGCCGGACCGGGGAGCTGTTTTTT
CASSRTGELFF
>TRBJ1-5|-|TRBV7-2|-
TGTGCCAGCAGCTTAGTAGGGCACAATCAGCCCCAGCATTTT
CASSLVGHNQPQHF
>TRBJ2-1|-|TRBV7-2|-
TGTGCCAGCAGCGTCCGGTCTGGAGAGTGGGATGGGGATGAGCAGTTCTTC
CASSVRSGEWDGDEQFF
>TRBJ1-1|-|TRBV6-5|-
TGTGCCAGCAGTTACGACAGGCGCACTGAAGCTTTCTTT
CASSYDRRTEAFF